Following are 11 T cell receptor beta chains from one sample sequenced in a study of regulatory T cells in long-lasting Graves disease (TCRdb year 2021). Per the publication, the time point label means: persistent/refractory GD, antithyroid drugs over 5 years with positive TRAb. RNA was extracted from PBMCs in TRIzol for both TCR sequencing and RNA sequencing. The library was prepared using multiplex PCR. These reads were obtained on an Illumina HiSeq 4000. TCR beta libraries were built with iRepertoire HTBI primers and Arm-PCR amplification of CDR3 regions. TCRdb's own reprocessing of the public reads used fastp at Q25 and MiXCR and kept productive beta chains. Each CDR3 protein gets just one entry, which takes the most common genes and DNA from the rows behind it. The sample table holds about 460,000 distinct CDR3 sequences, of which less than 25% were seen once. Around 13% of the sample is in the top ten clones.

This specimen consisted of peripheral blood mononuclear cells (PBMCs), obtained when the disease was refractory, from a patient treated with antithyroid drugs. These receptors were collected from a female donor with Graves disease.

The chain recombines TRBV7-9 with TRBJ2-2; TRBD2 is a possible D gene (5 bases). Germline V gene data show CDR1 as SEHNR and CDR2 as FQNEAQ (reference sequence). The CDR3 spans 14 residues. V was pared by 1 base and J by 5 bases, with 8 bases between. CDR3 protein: CASSLDTGTGELFF. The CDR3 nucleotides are TGTGCCAGCAGCTTAGATACGGGAACCGGGGAGCTGTTTTTT.

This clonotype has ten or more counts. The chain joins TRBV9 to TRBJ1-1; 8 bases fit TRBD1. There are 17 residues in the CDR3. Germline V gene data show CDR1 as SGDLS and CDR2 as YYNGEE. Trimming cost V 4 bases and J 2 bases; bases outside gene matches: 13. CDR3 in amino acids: CASSINPEDRANTEAFF. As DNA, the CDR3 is TGTGCCAGCAGCATAAACCCCGAGGACAGGGCCAACACTGAAGCTTTCTTT. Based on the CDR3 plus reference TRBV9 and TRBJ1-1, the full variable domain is DSGVTQTPKHLITATGQRVTLRCSPRSGDLSVYWYQQSLDQGLQFLIQYYNGEERAKGNILERFSAQQFPDLHSELNLSSLELGDSALYFCASSINPEDRANTEAFFGQGTRLTVV.

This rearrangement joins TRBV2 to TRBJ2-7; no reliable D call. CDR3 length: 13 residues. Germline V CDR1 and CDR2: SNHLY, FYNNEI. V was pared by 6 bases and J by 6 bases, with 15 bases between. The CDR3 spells CASSVDPSGEQYF. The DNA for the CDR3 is TGTGCCAGCAGCGTAGACCCCTCGGGCGAGCAGTACTTC.

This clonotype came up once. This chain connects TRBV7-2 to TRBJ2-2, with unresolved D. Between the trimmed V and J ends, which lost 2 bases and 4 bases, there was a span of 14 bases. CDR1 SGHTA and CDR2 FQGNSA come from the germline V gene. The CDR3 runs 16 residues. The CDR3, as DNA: TGTGCCAGCAGCTTACCCCGGTTCGCGAGCACCGGGGAGCTGTTTTTT. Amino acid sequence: CASSLPRFASTGELFF.

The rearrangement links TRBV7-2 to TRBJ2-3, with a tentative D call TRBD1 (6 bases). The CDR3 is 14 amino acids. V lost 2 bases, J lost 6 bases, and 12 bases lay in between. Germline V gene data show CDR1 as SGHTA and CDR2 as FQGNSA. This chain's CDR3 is CASSLMGARDTQYF. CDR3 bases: TGTGCCAGCAGCTTAATGGGGGCCAGGGATACGCAGTATTTT.

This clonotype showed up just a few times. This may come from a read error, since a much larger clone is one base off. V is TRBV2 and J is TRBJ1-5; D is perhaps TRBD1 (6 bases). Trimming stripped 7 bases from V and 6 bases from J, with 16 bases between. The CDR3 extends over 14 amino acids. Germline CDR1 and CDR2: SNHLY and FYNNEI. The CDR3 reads CASTPGGGTQPQHF. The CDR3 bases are TGTGCCAGCACCCCGGGTGGGGGCACTCAGCCCCAGCATTTT.

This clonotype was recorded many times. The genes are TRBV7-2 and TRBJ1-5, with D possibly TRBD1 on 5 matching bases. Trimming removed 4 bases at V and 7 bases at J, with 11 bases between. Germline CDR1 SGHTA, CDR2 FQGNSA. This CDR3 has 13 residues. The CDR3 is CASSSLRGQPQHF. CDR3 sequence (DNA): TGTGCCAGCAGCTCACTTAGGGGACAGCCCCAGCATTTT. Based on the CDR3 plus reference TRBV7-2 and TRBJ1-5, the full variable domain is GAGVSQSPSNKVTEKGKDVELRCDPISGHTALYWYRQSLGQGLEFLIYFQGNSAPDKSGLPSDRFSAERTGGSVSTLTIQRTQQEDSAVYLCASSSLRGQPQHFGDGTRLSIL.

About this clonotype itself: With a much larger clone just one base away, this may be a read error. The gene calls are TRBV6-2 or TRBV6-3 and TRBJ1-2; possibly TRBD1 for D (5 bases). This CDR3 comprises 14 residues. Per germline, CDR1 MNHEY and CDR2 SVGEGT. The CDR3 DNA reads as TGTGCCAGCAGTTACTCAAGGGGTGACTATGGCCACACCTTC. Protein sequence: CASSYSRGDYGHTF.

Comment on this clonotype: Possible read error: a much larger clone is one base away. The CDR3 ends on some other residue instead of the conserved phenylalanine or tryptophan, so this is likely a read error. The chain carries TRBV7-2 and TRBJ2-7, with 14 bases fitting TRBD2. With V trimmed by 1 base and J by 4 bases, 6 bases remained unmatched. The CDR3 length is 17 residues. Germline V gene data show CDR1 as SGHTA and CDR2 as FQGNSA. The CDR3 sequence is CASSLVGTSGGMYEQYS. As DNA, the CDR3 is TGTGCCAGCAGCTTAGTTGGGACTAGCGGGGGCATGTACGAGCAGTACTCC.

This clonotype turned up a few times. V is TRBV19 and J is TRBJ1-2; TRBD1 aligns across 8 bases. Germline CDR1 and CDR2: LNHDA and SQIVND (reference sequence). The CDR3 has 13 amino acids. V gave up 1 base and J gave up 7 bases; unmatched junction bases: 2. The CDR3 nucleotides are TGTGCCAGTAGTATAGGGACAGGGAGTGGCTACACCTTC. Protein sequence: CASSIGTGSGYTF.

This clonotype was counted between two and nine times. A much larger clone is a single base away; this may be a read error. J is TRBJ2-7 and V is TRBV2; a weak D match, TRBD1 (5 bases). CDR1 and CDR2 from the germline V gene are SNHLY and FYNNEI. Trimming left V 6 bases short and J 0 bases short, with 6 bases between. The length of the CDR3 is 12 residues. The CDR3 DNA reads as TGTGCCAGCAGGGACACCTCCTACGAGCAGTACTTC. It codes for CASRDTSYEQYF.